This TCR beta chain was observed in a study of blood T cell repertoires in COVID-19. For the study at large: The cDNA or gDNA used as material had been derived from T cells, B-cell-depleted T cells, or PBMCs.

Original analysis: Scientists estimated how many nucleated cells there were by amplifying reference gene primers. Libraries were prepared by immunoSEQ multiplex PCR; TCRdb keeps only in-frame clonotypes and omits some of them. D and trimming come from the DNA, and the V and J calls and clone size come from that table. The data hold tens of thousands of clones, with 81% observed a single time. Trimming stripped 2 bases from V and 4 bases from J, with 14 bases between. The CDR3 has 15 residues. J is TRBJ1-1 and V is TRBV23-1; D is unresolved. TRBV23-1 is given ORF status, its function remaining uncertain. The sample consisted of peripheral blood. The TCR comes from an elderly woman with active or convalescent COVID-19. The chain's CDR3 is CASSQPGLRITEAFF. CDR3 DNA: TGCGCCAGCAGTCAACCGGGATTGAGGATCACTGAAGCTTTCTTT.